Detailed here is one T cell receptor beta chain. The PCR used 60 Vbeta and 13 Jbeta primers. The data were produced by immunoSEQ multiplex PCR, yet TCRdb's version contains in-frame clones alone and is incomplete. This table holds nearly 65,000 clones, approximately 70% found once. Germline V gene data show CDR1 as SEHNR and CDR2 as FQNEAQ (reference sequence). Trimming shortened V by 2 bases and J by 10 bases, and 4 bases separated the two germline ends. The CDR3 is 10 residues long. The source of the sample is a study of cytomegalovirus exposure and HLA in healthy donors. Study at large: There were 100 million to 120 million unique TCR beta sequences, drawn from approximately 180 million T cells, in an earlier analysis.

Sequenced: PBMCs. The source of this sequence is a man in his fifties or sixties in good health and CMV-seronegative. The chain employs TRBV7-9 and TRBJ2-3; D unclear. The CDR3 sequence: CASSLTPQYF. In nucleotides, the CDR3 is TGTGCCAGCAGCTTAACTCCGCAGTATTTT.